This TCR beta chain appears in the sequencing data of a study of T cells after yellow fever vaccination. For the study at large: Preparation of fractions with low cell numbers was performed using SMART-Seq v4 Ultra Low Input. Notes on the study in general: The appearance of a small share of clonotypes in both CD4 and CD8 compartments was observed.

With 6 bases removed from V and 0 bases from J, the gap between germline ends came to 9 bases. Germline CDR1 and CDR2: DFQATT and SNEGSKA (reference sequence). The CDR3 has 13 amino acids. This clonotype was detected ten times or more. Its antigen is unknown. TCRdb called the 5' RACE reads again in MiXCR, with one record for every CDR3 protein. This table holds about 130,000 distinct CDR3 sequences, under 7% found once. The sample in question was CD4+ T cells sorted from PBMCs, obtained 10 days after the yellow fever booster vaccination. The receptor was isolated from a young man who received the YFV17D yellow fever vaccine. The V and J genes are TRBV20-1 and TRBJ2-1; D ambiguous. DNA for the CDR3: TGCAGTGCCCAATTATACTCCTACAATGAGCAGTTCTTC. It yields the protein CSAQLYSYNEQFF.